The present TCR beta chain was sequenced within a study of OX40 agonist ivuxolimab in advanced cancers. The V gene's germline CDR1 is SGHTA and CDR2 FQGNSA. This CDR3 comprises 14 residues. Trimming cost V 5 bases and J 3 bases, with 11 bases left between them. Repertoires were generated with immunoSEQ multiplex PCR, while TCRdb's copy carries only in-frame clones and drops some. The data show about 82,000 clones, less than 90% seen once. The origin of this receptor is an adult with an advanced solid tumor such as melanoma, head and neck, liver or kidney cancer. This chain connects TRBV7-2 to TRBJ1-5; D gene ambiguous. The specimen comprised CD4+ or CD8+ T cells sorted from blood, sampled in a trial of the OX40 agonist ivuxolimab. The chain's CDR3 is CASSPRRFNQPQHF. The CDR3 nucleotides read TGTGCCAGCAGCCCTCGCAGGTTCAATCAGCCCCAGCATTTT.